These 19 T cell receptor beta chains came from one sample sequenced in a study of blood T cell repertoires in COVID-19. The data were produced by immunoSEQ multiplex PCR, yet TCRdb's version contains in-frame clones alone and is incomplete. This table holds about 300,000 clones, approximately 84% found once. Sequencing was carried out using peripheral blood. The receptors were sampled from a human donor with COVID-19, enrolled during active disease. The donor label of this sample is uncertain.

The V gene is TRBV6-4, the J gene TRBJ2-6; D gene unclear. This CDR3 has 16 residues. V lost 4 bases, J lost 2 bases, and 12 bases lay in between. Germline CDR1 is MRHNA and CDR2 is SNTAGT. CDR3 DNA sequence: TGTGCCAGCAGTGTGTCCCCGCAGGCTGGGGCCAACGTCCTGACTTTC. Its protein is CASSVSPQAGANVLTF.

The chain joins TRBV14 to TRBJ1-1; 12 bases are a match to TRBD1. V lost 4 bases to trimming and J lost 2 bases; unmatched junction nucleotides: 2. The CDR3 is 15 residues long. Germline-derived CDR1 and CDR2 are SGHDN and FVKESK. CDR3 sequence: CASSRDRGRNTEAFF. Here the CDR3 DNA reads TGTGCCAGCAGCCGGGACAGGGGGCGAAACACTGAAGCTTTCTTT.

J is TRBJ1-2 and V is TRBV6-6; maybe TRBD1 (6 bases). Trimming stripped 2 bases from V and 8 bases from J, with 12 bases between. Germline V lookup: CDR1 MNHNY, CDR2 SVGAGI (reference sequence). The CDR3 covers 13 residues. Written as DNA, the CDR3 is TGTGCCAGCAGTTACGATCAGGGGAGCGGCTACACCTTC. Its translation is CASSYDQGSGYTF.

This chain links TRBV5-5 with TRBJ2-1; 10 bases line up with TRBD2. J gave up 8 bases and V 1 base, and 6 bases lay outside the gene matches. The CDR3 is made up of 15 amino acids. CDR1 is SGHKS and CDR2 is YYEKEE in the germline V gene (reference sequence). The CDR3 spells CASSLMASGSYEQFF. The CDR3 coding sequence is TGTGCCAGCAGCTTGATGGCTAGCGGGAGTTATGAGCAGTTCTTC.

This chain joins TRBV19 and TRBJ2-2; 10 bases are a match to TRBD2. Germline lookup yields CDR1 LNHDA and CDR2 SQIVND (reference sequence). Trimming took 7 bases from V and 1 from J; bases not matched to a gene: 6. The CDR3 length is 16 residues. CDR3 in amino acids: CASTRRTSGNTGELFF. In DNA form, the CDR3 reads TGTGCCAGTACTCGGAGGACTAGCGGGAACACCGGGGAGCTGTTTTTT.

This clone came up a few times. The rearrangement joins TRBV9 to TRBJ2-1; 7 positions agree with TRBD1. The CDR3 length is 15 residues. The ends lost 3 bases at V and 7 bases at J; junction bases unmatched: 10. CDR1 SGDLS and CDR2 YYNGEE come from the germline V gene. CDR3 nucleotides: TGTGCCAGCAGCGCTCGGACAGGAGATAGGAATGAGCAGTTCTTC. Translating gives CASSARTGDRNEQFF.

V usage is TRBV6-5 and J usage is TRBJ1-2, with D possibly being TRBD1 (6 bases). Germline V gives CDR1 MNHEY, CDR2 SVGAGI. The germline V and J ends were trimmed by 6 bases and 4 bases, with 18 bases remaining between them. There are 15 residues in the CDR3. CDR3 in amino acids: CASSHRGGLGYGYTF. The CDR3 nucleotides are TGTGCCAGCAGCCACCGGGGGGGCCTGGGCTATGGCTACACCTTC.

The chain uses TRBV7-8 and TRBJ2-7; D remains unclear. Trimming took off 3 bases at V and 3 bases at J, with 6 bases between the two ends. There are 12 residues in the CDR3. Germline loops: CDR1 SGHVS, CDR2 FQNEAQ. CDR3 amino acids: CASSFLGYEQYF. Written as DNA, the CDR3 is TGTGCCAGCAGCTTCCTCGGCTACGAGCAGTACTTC. The variable domain in full, completed from reference TRBV7-8 and TRBJ2-7, reads GAGVSQSPRYKVAKRGQDVALRCDPISGHVSLFWYQQALGQGPEFLTYFQNEAQLDKSGLPSDRFFAERPEGSVSTLKIQRTQQEDSAVYLCASSFLGYEQYFGPGTRLTVT.

The chain uses TRBV19 and TRBJ2-3; 8 bases fit TRBD2. Losses at the gene ends were 0 bases for V and 5 bases for J; bases not matched to a gene: 1. The CDR3 consists of 14 residues. Germline CDR1 and CDR2: LNHDA and SQIVND (reference sequence). The DNA for the CDR3 is TGTGCCAGTAGTATAGAGCTAGCGGGAGATACGCAGTATTTT. Its translation: CASSIELAGDTQYF. The entire variable domain, with the rest obtained from reference TRBV19 and TRBJ2-3, is as follows: DGGITQSPKYLFRKEGQNVTLSCEQNLNHDAMYWYRQDPGQGLRLIYYSQIVNDFQKGDIAEGYSVSREKKESFPLTVTSAQKNPTAFYLCASSIELAGDTQYFGPGTRLTVL.

The rearrangement uses TRBV19 and TRBJ2-1, with 14 bases fitting TRBD2. The CDR3 has 16 amino acids. Per germline, CDR1 LNHDA and CDR2 SQIVND (reference sequence). With 4 bases clipped from V and 8 bases from J, the junction kept 7 bases outside the gene matches. The CDR3 reads CASSTTSGRAFYEQFF. The CDR3 DNA sequence: TGTGCCAGTAGTACGACTAGCGGGAGGGCCTTTTATGAGCAGTTCTTC.

This chain connects TRBV5-4 to TRBJ1-4, with a possible D match to TRBD1 (5 bases). The CDR3 spans 13 residues. Per the germline V gene, CDR1 is SGHNT and CDR2 is YYREEE (reference sequence). Trimming removed 5 bases from V and 3 bases from J, with 8 bases in between. This CDR3 reads CASSVGPNEKLFF. The DNA for the CDR3 is TGTGCCAGCAGTGTGGGGCCTAATGAAAAACTGTTTTTT.

This clone was detected once. The chain links TRBV7-9 to TRBJ1-2; no firm D call. The CDR3 is 14 residues long. Trimming pared 0 bases from V and 4 bases from J, leaving 9 bases between. The germline gives CDR1 SEHNR, CDR2 FQNEAQ (reference sequence). The CDR3 DNA is TGTGCCAGCAGCTTAGCTGGGGAGAGCTATGGCTACACCTTC. This sequence encodes CASSLAGESYGYTF.

The J gene is TRBJ2-7, the V gene TRBV28, with a weak D call TRBD1 (6 bases). The CDR3 length is 15 residues. CDR1 and CDR2 (germline): MDHEN, SYDVKM. Trimming shortened V by 6 bases and J by 4 bases, and 19 bases separated the two germline ends. CDR3 nucleotides: TGTGCCAGCAGACCCCCACAGGGCCAGGGGTACGAGCAGTACTTC. Translation: CASRPPQGQGYEQYF.

The chain employs TRBV7-8 and TRBJ2-1; D may be TRBD2 (6 bases). Germline V CDR1 and CDR2: SGHVS, FQNEAQ. The CDR3 is made up of 12 amino acids. V lost 5 bases, J lost 8 bases, and 10 bases lay in between. The CDR3 nucleotides read TGTGCCAGCAGCCCCACTAGCCATGAGCAGTTCTTC. As protein: CASSPTSHEQFF. The variable domain in full, completed from reference TRBV7-8 and TRBJ2-1, reads GAGVSQSPRYKVAKRGQDVALRCDPISGHVSLFWYQQALGQGPEFLTYFQNEAQLDKSGLPSDRFFAERPEGSVSTLKIQRTQQEDSAVYLCASSPTSHEQFFGPGTRLTVL.

The J gene is TRBJ2-2, the V gene TRBV3-1 (or the pseudogene TRBV3-2); a possible D gene is TRBD1 (5 bases). This CDR3 has 17 residues. Germline lookup yields CDR1 LGHDT and CDR2 YNNKEL (reference sequence). The germline V and J ends were trimmed by 3 bases and 6 bases, with 20 bases remaining between them. The CDR3 bases are TGTGCCAGCAGCCACAGGGTTGCGGAGACAATGGCCGGGGAGCTGTTTTTT. This codes for CASSHRVAETMAGELFF.

The genes are TRBV2 and TRBJ1-2; no firm D call. The CDR3 totals 13 residues. Per germline, CDR1 SNHLY and CDR2 FYNNEI. V lost 2 bases and J 3 bases, leaving 7 bases between the germline ends. The CDR3 sequence: CASSERRYYGYTF. In DNA, the CDR3 is TGTGCCAGCAGTGAACGGAGATACTATGGCTACACCTTC.

The chain recombines TRBV4-3 with TRBJ1-1, with D hard to call. CDR3 size: 14 residues. CDR1 and CDR2 (germline): LGHNA, YSLEER. Trimming removed 2 bases at V and 4 bases at J, with 11 bases between. CDR3 sequence reads: CASSQWVQVTEAFF. CDR3 sequence (DNA): TGCGCCAGCAGCCAATGGGTTCAGGTCACTGAAGCTTTCTTT.

The gene calls are TRBV19 and TRBJ2-7; perhaps TRBD1 as D (5 bases). CDR1 and CDR2 (germline): LNHDA, SQIVND (reference sequence). The CDR3 sequence is 12 residues long. Trimming stripped 11 bases from V and 5 bases from J, with 16 bases between. The CDR3: CAVKGPLDEQYF. The CDR3 DNA reads TGTGCCGTGAAGGGGCCCCTTGACGAGCAGTACTTC. Full variable domain (rest looked up from reference TRBV19 and TRBJ2-7): DGGITQSPKYLFRKEGQNVTLSCEQNLNHDAMYWYRQDPGQGLRLIYYSQIVNDFQKGDIAEGYSVSREKKESFPLTVTSAQKNPTAFYLCAVKGPLDEQYFGPGTRLTVT.

This clone appeared a single time. The V call is TRBV27, the J call TRBJ2-3; no reliable D call. The CDR3 has 16 residues. Germline V CDR1 and CDR2: MNHEY, SMNVEV (reference sequence). Trimming took off 5 bases at V and 2 bases at J, with 17 bases between the two ends. The CDR3 sequence: CASSLRSPPFTDTQYF. The CDR3 nucleotides are TGTGCCAGCAGTCTTCGGAGCCCTCCATTCACAGATACGCAGTATTTT.